This entry lists 7 T cell receptor beta chains sequenced from one sample in a study of CD8 T cells in Susac syndrome. An input of about 0.45 to 1 ug of RNA was subjected to reverse transcription using random hexamers. Each CDR3 protein gets one entry after TCRdb re-called the immunoSEQ multiplex PCR reads with MiXCR. The sample includes 150,000 to 160,000 distinct CDR3 sequences, approximately 96% of them seen just once. Input material: CD8+ T cells from PBMCs. Receptors originate from a human donor with multiple sclerosis.

The chain joins TRBV20-1 to TRBJ2-5; D is tentatively TRBD1 or TRBD2 (5 bases each). Germline V lookup: CDR1 DFQATT, CDR2 SNEGSKA (reference sequence). The CDR3 length is 17 residues. V lost 6 bases, J lost 4 bases, and 27 bases lay in between. The CDR3 DNA reads as TGCAGTGCATTTACCCGGGCCCCCATGGGGGATGGAGAGACCCAGTACTTC. It encodes CSAFTRAPMGDGETQYF.

The rearrangement joins TRBV2 to TRBJ1-1; D is uncertain. This CDR3 contains 11 residues. The germline gives CDR1 SNHLY, CDR2 FYNNEI. The CDR3 sequence is CQAVLNTEAFF. The CDR3 DNA sequence: TGTCAAGCAGTCCTGAACACTGAAGCTTTCTTT.

The rearrangement uses TRBV27 and TRBJ2-2; D is uncertain. Trimming removed 0 bases from V and 5 bases from J, with 4 bases in between. Germline V gene lookup returns CDR1 MNHEY and CDR2 SMNVEV (reference sequence). The CDR3 sequence is 13 residues long. The CDR3 reads CASSLSETGELFF. DNA for the CDR3: TGTGCCAGCAGTTTATCTGAAACCGGGGAGCTGTTTTTT.

The chain carries TRBV30 and TRBJ2-2; possible D gene TRBD2, 6 bases. CDR3 length equals 17 residues. The V gene's germline CDR1 is GTSNPN and CDR2 SVGIG (reference sequence). The ends were cut back, 4 bases at V and 1 base at J, with 19 bases in the middle. CDR3 amino acids: CAWTLMDRDWNTGELFF. CDR3 in DNA: TGTGCCTGGACCCTAATGGACCGGGACTGGAACACCGGGGAGCTGTTTTTT.

This chain joins TRBV28 and TRBJ2-3; D unclear. V was cut by 7 bases and J by 5 bases, with 10 bases left in between. Germline CDR1 and CDR2: MDHEN and SYDVKM. CDR3 length equals 12 residues. This CDR3 reads CASMIRGDTQYF. CDR3 DNA sequence: TGTGCCAGCATGATACGAGGAGATACGCAGTATTTT. Full variable domain (remainder filled in from reference TRBV28 and TRBJ2-3): DVKVTQSSRYLVKRTGEKVFLECVQDMDHENMFWYRQDPGLGLRLIYFSYDVKMKEKGDIPEGYSVSREKKERFSLILESASTNQTSMYLCASMIRGDTQYFGPGTRLTVL.

This chain links TRBV6-2 or TRBV6-3 with TRBJ1-1, with a weak D call TRBD1 (5 bases). V was clipped by 5 bases and J by 10 bases, with 17 bases between them. The CDR3 loop spans 13 amino acids. The germline V gene encodes CDR1 MNHEY and CDR2 SVGEGT. This chain's CDR3 is CASSQGEVRGAFF. In nucleotides, the CDR3 is TGTGCCAGCAGTCAAGGGGAGGTTCGTGGAGCTTTCTTT.

This chain joins TRBV29-1 and TRBJ1-2; D perhaps matches TRBD1 (6 bases). The V gene lost 5 bases and the J gene lost 5 bases, with 9 bases spanning the gap. The CDR3 spans 11 residues. The germline gives CDR1 SQVTM, CDR2 ANQGSEA. The CDR3 nucleotides are TGCAGCGTTTACAGGGAGTATGGCTACACCTTC. Protein product: CSVYREYGYTF.